The rows below give T cell receptor beta chains drawn from one sample of a study of CD8 T cells in cerebrospinal fluid in Alzheimer's disease. Following a re-call of the 10x single-cell sequencing reads, TCRdb has one entry per CDR3 protein and lacks DNA. Its clone listing holds approximately 1,500 distinct CDR3 sequences. The sequenced sample was cerebrospinal fluid. The receptors shown here come from a human donor with Alzheimer's disease. Both conserved end residues are part of each CDR3. The order of the fields is clone size, J gene, V gene, CDR3 protein. Clone size is given as once, few, many or a size class.

clone_size: medium-sized; j_call: TRBJ1-5; v_call: TRBV27; cdr3_aa: CASRLTPWGNQPQHF
clone_size: large; j_call: TRBJ1-4; v_call: TRBV7-2; cdr3_aa: CASSLAEGEKLFF
clone_size: medium-sized; j_call: TRBJ1-6; v_call: TRBV6-5; cdr3_aa: CASSYSAGTAYSPLHF
clone_size: large; j_call: TRBJ2-7; v_call: TRBV12-3/TRBV12-4; cdr3_aa: CASSLALYEQYF
clone_size: medium-sized; j_call: TRBJ1-6; v_call: TRBV9; cdr3_aa: CASSVGSGSDSPLHF
clone_size: medium-sized; j_call: TRBJ1-5; v_call: TRBV7-9; cdr3_aa: CASSPDTAISPQHF
clone_size: medium-sized; j_call: TRBJ2-7; v_call: TRBV19; cdr3_aa: CASTIGGGGGEQYF
clone_size: medium-sized; j_call: TRBJ1-1; v_call: TRBV2; cdr3_aa: CASSVNTGTEAFF
clone_size: large; j_call: TRBJ1-1; v_call: TRBV3-1; cdr3_aa: CASSPQDAEAFF
clone_size: large; j_call: TRBJ1-6; v_call: TRBV9; cdr3_aa: CASSVGDTYNSPLHF
clone_size: medium-sized; j_call: TRBJ1-2; v_call: TRBV6-1; cdr3_aa: CASTRDSYGYTF
clone_size: medium-sized; j_call: TRBJ1-3; v_call: TRBV20-1; cdr3_aa: CSARDMEGGGNTIYF
clone_size: medium-sized; j_call: TRBJ2-1; v_call: TRBV9; cdr3_aa: CASSPSGNRYNEQFF
clone_size: medium-sized; j_call: TRBJ2-5; v_call: TRBV20-1; cdr3_aa: CSGLFQETQYF
clone_size: medium-sized; j_call: TRBJ2-7; v_call: TRBV10-3; cdr3_aa: CAIGTSAYEQYF
clone_size: large; j_call: TRBJ2-1; v_call: TRBV11-3; cdr3_aa: CASSLRGSGVMNEQFF
clone_size: medium-sized; j_call: TRBJ2-2; v_call: TRBV7-9; cdr3_aa: CASSPGLAGVTGELFF
clone_size: medium-sized; j_call: TRBJ1-2; v_call: TRBV7-9; cdr3_aa: CASSRENYGYTF
clone_size: medium-sized; j_call: TRBJ1-5; v_call: TRBV20-1; cdr3_aa: CSAREGSGSNQPQHF